These T cell receptor beta chains were read from a single sample in a study of T cells after yellow fever vaccination. TCRdb reprocessed the 5' RACE reads with MiXCR, giving one entry per CDR3 protein. The data show a few hundred thousand distinct CDR3 sequences, 4% seen once. The specimen comprised PBMCs, sampled 5 days after the yellow fever booster vaccination. The receptors here all came from a man aged 18 to 30 who received the YFV17D yellow fever vaccine. Both conserved end residues are part of each CDR3. The order of the fields is J gene, V gene, clone size, D gene, CDR3 DNA, CDR3 protein. D genes are given only for firm matches. Expanded clones are given a class, and other clones once, few, many or no size at all.

J: TRBJ1-4
V: TRBV7-6
size: few
D: -
DNA: TGTGCCAGCAGCTCCCCCTTCGGAAGAGAAAATGAAAAACTGTTTTTT
CDR3: CASSSPFGRENEKLFF

J: TRBJ2-5
V: TRBV6-5
size: few
D: TRBD1
DNA: TGTGCCAGCAGTCCCGGGACAGGGCTGGAGACCCAGTACTTC
CDR3: CASSPGTGLETQYF

J: TRBJ2-2
V: TRBV6-2/TRBV6-3
size: many
D: -
DNA: TGTGCCAGCAGGCAGTACCGGACGGCCGGGGAGCTGTTTTTT
CDR3: CASRQYRTAGELFF

J: TRBJ2-3
V: TRBV7-2
size: many
D: TRBD2
DNA: TGTGCCAGCAGCTCGGGACTAGCGGGGGGCCCCACAGATACGCAGTATTTT
CDR3: CASSSGLAGGPTDTQYF

J: TRBJ2-2
V: TRBV12-3/TRBV12-4
size: few
D: -
DNA: TGTGCCAGCAGTTTATTCGGTGGGGATAACACCGGGGAGCTGTTTTTT
CDR3: CASSLFGGDNTGELFF

J: TRBJ2-5
V: TRBV10-3
size: -
D: TRBD1
DNA: TGTGCCATCAATCCCCGGGACAGGGATCAAGAGACCCAGTACTTC
CDR3: CAINPRDRDQETQYF

J: TRBJ2-1
V: TRBV7-6
size: few
D: TRBD2
DNA: TGTGCCAGCAGCGTTACTAGCGGGGGTCTCAATGAGCAGTTCTTC
CDR3: CASSVTSGGLNEQFF

J: TRBJ2-3
V: TRBV5-1
size: many
D: -
DNA: TGCGCCAGCAAAGGACAAGAAGGCCGGGGAGATACGCAGTATTTT
CDR3: CASKGQEGRGDTQYF

J: TRBJ1-2
V: TRBV6-2/TRBV6-3
size: many
D: -
DNA: TGTGCCAGCACCGACGACAGGAAAGGGGGCTACACCTTC
CDR3: CASTDDRKGGYTF

J: TRBJ1-5
V: TRBV7-2
size: few
D: -
DNA: TGTGCCAGCAGCTTAGCTTATGGTCAGCCCCAGCATTTT
CDR3: CASSLAYGQPQHF

J: TRBJ1-5
V: TRBV5-5
size: -
D: -
DNA: TGTGCCAGCAGCTTGAAATCTCCCAGGGAGAACAATCAGCCCCAGCATTTT
CDR3: CASSLKSPRENNQPQHF

J: TRBJ2-5
V: TRBV6-5
size: many
D: TRBD2
DNA: TGTGCCAGCAGTCGACTAGCGGGCGAGTACCAAGAGACCCAGTACTTC
CDR3: CASSRLAGEYQETQYF

J: TRBJ2-7
V: TRBV27
size: few
D: TRBD1
DNA: TGTGCCAGCAGAGAACCGGGACAGGTTTACGAGCAGTACTTC
CDR3: CASREPGQVYEQYF

J: TRBJ1-3
V: TRBV7-6
size: many
D: TRBD1
DNA: TGTGCCAGCAGCTTAGGAGGGGGCGTTGGAAACACCATATATTTT
CDR3: CASSLGGGVGNTIYF

J: TRBJ1-5
V: TRBV6-5
size: -
D: TRBD1
DNA: TGTGCCAGCAGTAGCAGACAGGGTACGCGCAATCAGCCCCAGCATTTT
CDR3: CASSSRQGTRNQPQHF

J: TRBJ1-5
V: TRBV6-6
size: -
D: -
DNA: TGTGCCAGCAGTTACTCGTCAGGGTACAATCAGCCCCAGCATTTT
CDR3: CASSYSSGYNQPQHF

J: TRBJ2-1
V: TRBV4-3
size: few
D: -
DNA: TGCGCCAGCAGCCAACGTTACAGCTACAATGAGCAGTTCTTC
CDR3: CASSQRYSYNEQFF

J: TRBJ2-3
V: TRBV29-1
size: few
D: -
DNA: TGCAGCCAAAGACAGGGTGGCGGGGCAGATACGCAGTATTTT
CDR3: CSQRQGGGADTQYF

J: TRBJ1-2
V: TRBV20-1
size: -
D: TRBD1
DNA: TGCAGTGCTAGAGCACAGGGGGGGCCCTATGGCTACACCTTC
CDR3: CSARAQGGPYGYTF

J: TRBJ2-7
V: TRBV5-1
size: -
D: TRBD1
DNA: TGCGCCAGCAGCTCAGATGAGACAGGGATTTACGAGCAGTACTTC
CDR3: CASSSDETGIYEQYF

J: TRBJ1-4
V: TRBV7-8
size: many
D: -
DNA: TGTGCCAGCAGCTCCCTCACCGACGGAGGAAGCGAAAAACTGTTTTTT
CDR3: CASSSLTDGGSEKLFF

J: TRBJ2-3
V: TRBV5-5
size: few
D: TRBD1
DNA: TGTGCCAGCAGCGGGGACAGGGGGGCAACAGATACGCAGTATTTT
CDR3: CASSGDRGATDTQYF

J: TRBJ2-3
V: TRBV5-1
size: -
D: TRBD2
DNA: TGCGCCAGCAGCCCGCCCCTCCCTAGCGGTAGCACAGATACGCAGTATTTT
CDR3: CASSPPLPSGSTDTQYF

J: TRBJ2-3
V: TRBV7-9
size: few
D: TRBD1
DNA: TGTGCCAGCAGCTTAGAGCTAGGGACAGATAACACAGATACGCAGTATTTT
CDR3: CASSLELGTDNTDTQYF

J: TRBJ1-2
V: TRBV9
size: few
D: -
DNA: TGTGCCAGCAGTGCAACGGACAGCCTTTATGGCTACACCTTC
CDR3: CASSATDSLYGYTF

J: TRBJ2-3
V: TRBV9
size: many
D: TRBD1
DNA: TGTGCCAGCAGCGCGATGACAGGGGGGTTCGGAACAGATACGCAGTATTTT
CDR3: CASSAMTGGFGTDTQYF

J: TRBJ2-1
V: TRBV6-1
size: many
D: -
DNA: TGTGCCAGCAGCCTAAACTATAGGTCGGCCAATGAGCAGTTCTTC
CDR3: CASSLNYRSANEQFF

J: TRBJ1-2
V: TRBV12-3/TRBV12-4
size: -
D: -
DNA: TGTGCCAGCAGTTTCGCTGGGGGGGCCTATGCCTACACCTTC
CDR3: CASSFAGGAYAYTF

J: TRBJ1-6
V: TRBV5-5
size: -
D: TRBD1
DNA: TGTGCCAGCAGGCATGACAGGGGACGCCTCCTGAATTCACCCCTCCACTTT
CDR3: CASRHDRGRLLNSPLHF

J: TRBJ2-7
V: TRBV19
size: -
D: TRBD1
DNA: TGTGCCACGTCCGGACAGGGGTTGTCCGAGCAGTACTTC
CDR3: CATSGQGLSEQYF

J: TRBJ2-3
V: TRBV6-2/TRBV6-3
size: -
D: -
DNA: TGTGCCAGCAGCTATAACCAGGGGCACACAGATACGCAGTATTTT
CDR3: CASSYNQGHTDTQYF

J: TRBJ2-3
V: TRBV7-9
size: few
D: TRBD1
DNA: TGTGCCAGCATCAGGACAGGGCGCACAGATACGCAGTATTTT
CDR3: CASIRTGRTDTQYF

J: TRBJ1-5
V: TRBV10-3
size: many
D: TRBD1
DNA: TGTGCCATCAGTGGTAACAGGGGTCGCAATCAGCCCCAGCATTTT
CDR3: CAISGNRGRNQPQHF

J: TRBJ1-2
V: TRBV20-1
size: -
D: -
DNA: TGCAGCGGGGGATTGGGTACCGGCTACACCTTC
CDR3: CSGGLGTGYTF

J: TRBJ1-5
V: TRBV7-6
size: -
D: -
DNA: TGTGCCAGCAGCTCCTATGGGGGGTATCAGCCCCAGCATTTT
CDR3: CASSSYGGYQPQHF